These 25 T cell receptor beta chains originate from one sample sequenced in a study of T cell responses to AZD1222 COVID-19 vaccine. Method: immunoSEQ multiplex PCR; TCRdb's copy keeps in-frame clones and lacks some. The data hold roughly 110,000 clones, with 85% to 90% observed a single time. Sample: peripheral blood, taken on day 0 of AZD1222 vaccination. The receptors come from an adult in good health.

CDR3 sequence: CASAVSLDQPQHF. The CDR3 DNA is TGTGCCAGCGCCGTAAGCTTAGATCAGCCCCAGCATTTT. This chain uses TRBV27 with TRBJ1-5; D remains ambiguous. The CDR3 has 13 amino acids. Per germline, CDR1 MNHEY and CDR2 SMNVEV (reference sequence). The germline V and J ends were trimmed by 8 bases and 5 bases, with 13 bases remaining between them.

V and J are TRBV15 and TRBJ2-7; 9 bases are a match to TRBD1. With 2 bases clipped from V and 9 bases from J, the junction kept 14 bases outside the gene matches. The CDR3 covers 16 residues. Germline-derived CDR1 and CDR2 are LNHNV and YYDKDF (reference sequence). The CDR3 DNA is TGTGCCACCAGCAGACAATGGACAGGGGTCGCACAGGGGCAGTACTTC. Its translation is CATSRQWTGVAQGQYF.

This chain connects TRBV18 to TRBJ1-2; no clear D. CDR1 and CDR2 (germline): KGHSH, LQKENI. The CDR3 has 13 amino acids. Trimming pared 0 bases from V and 6 bases from J, leaving 8 bases between. The CDR3 reads CASSPPARDGYTF. The CDR3 DNA reads as TGTGCCAGCTCACCACCGGCTAGGGATGGCTACACCTTC.

The chain joins TRBV6-5 to TRBJ1-5; D is unresolved. V lost 6 bases to trimming and J lost 0 bases, with 6 bases between them. This CDR3 has 13 amino acids. From germline, CDR1 is MNHEY and CDR2 SVGAGI. The DNA for the CDR3 is TGTGCCAGCAGCCAATATAGCAATCAGCCCCAGCATTTT. Amino acid sequence: CASSQYSNQPQHF.

This chain uses TRBV5-4 with TRBJ2-3; the match to TRBD2 covers 7 bases. Looked up from germline, CDR1 is SGHNT and CDR2 is YYREEE (reference sequence). CDR3 length equals 16 residues. The trim removed 4 bases at V and 2 bases at J, leaving 10 bases unmatched. The DNA for the CDR3 is TGTGCCAGCAGCCCGGCAACGGGAGGTCCCACAGATACGCAGTATTTT. Translating gives CASSPATGGPTDTQYF.

This clone was found once. The rearrangement joins TRBV2 to TRBJ2-7; D uncertain. Germline V gene data show CDR1 as SNHLY and CDR2 as FYNNEI. The CDR3 length is 14 residues. Trimming took 3 bases from V and 3 from J, leaving 12 bases between them. The CDR3: CASSDLLVGYEQYF. The CDR3, as DNA: TGTGCCAGCAGTGATCTTCTAGTGGGCTACGAGCAGTACTTC.

This chain uses TRBV21-1 with TRBJ2-3; TRBD2 was called by the table and not checked on the DNA. TRBV21-1 is an annotated pseudogene. The CDR3 has 13 amino acids. DNA of the CDR3: TGTGCCAGCAGGGACTATCACCTAGATACGCAGTATTTT. Amino acid sequence: CASRDYHLDTQYF.

V is TRBV28 and J is TRBJ1-1, with 7 bases lining up with TRBD1. Trimming removed 8 bases from V and 3 bases from J; junction bases left unmatched: 15. The length of the CDR3 is 16 residues. Germline-derived CDR1 and CDR2 are MDHEN and SYDVKM. The CDR3 region has the DNA TGTGCCAGCTCCTTACCAACAGGGGAGGGGGACACTGAAGCTTTCTTT. Protein: CASSLPTGEGDTEAFF.

This chain joins TRBV14 and TRBJ1-5; D not resolved. V was trimmed by 1 base and J by 7 bases, leaving 11 bases between them. Germline V gene lookup returns CDR1 SGHDN and CDR2 FVKESK. The CDR3 sequence is 14 residues long. CDR3 DNA sequence: TGTGCCAGCAGCCAAGCGGGGTTGGGGCAGCCCCAGCATTTT. It yields the protein CASSQAGLGQPQHF. Supplemented by reference TRBV14 and TRBJ1-5, the full variable domain reads EAGVTQFPSHSVIEKGQTVTLRCDPISGHDNLYWYRRVMGKEIKFLLHFVKESKQDESGMPNNRFLAERTGGTYSTLKVQPAELEDSGVYFCASSQAGLGQPQHFGDGTRLSIL.

The genes are TRBV6-5 and TRBJ1-1; TRBD1 might be the D (6 bases). Germline V gives CDR1 MNHEY, CDR2 SVGAGI. V was shortened by 5 bases and J by 1 base, with 14 bases between the two germline ends. The CDR3 totals 15 residues. CDR3 sequence reads: CASSPPPGQNTEAFF. DNA of the CDR3: TGTGCCAGCAGTCCTCCACCGGGACAGAACACTGAAGCTTTCTTT.

This clone was recorded once. This chain links TRBV2 with TRBJ1-1; TRBD1 might be the D (6 bases). V was shortened by 8 bases and J by 6 bases, with 22 bases between the two germline ends. Germline V CDR1 and CDR2: SNHLY, FYNNEI. This CDR3 is 15 amino acids long. CDR3 bases: TGTGCCAGCCTGCTCGGAACAGGGTTGGGGTCTGAAGCTTTCTTT. This sequence encodes CASLLGTGLGSEAFF.

The genes are TRBV19 and TRBJ2-7; a weak D match, TRBD2 (6 bases). This CDR3 is 13 amino acids long. Trimming removed 5 bases at V and 0 bases at J, with 8 bases between. Germline CDR1 reads LNHDA; CDR2 reads SQIVND (reference sequence). The CDR3 sequence is CASSLDYSYEQYF. The CDR3 DNA reads as TGTGCCAGTAGTTTGGACTACTCCTACGAGCAGTACTTC. The variable domain in full, completed from reference TRBV19 and TRBJ2-7, reads DGGITQSPKYLFRKEGQNVTLSCEQNLNHDAMYWYRQDPGQGLRLIYYSQIVNDFQKGDIAEGYSVSREKKESFPLTVTSAQKNPTAFYLCASSLDYSYEQYFGPGTRLTVT.

This chain uses TRBV19 with TRBJ1-2, with a possible D match to TRBD1 (6 bases). Per germline, CDR1 LNHDA and CDR2 SQIVND (reference sequence). Trimming removed 6 bases at V and 7 bases at J, with 27 bases between. The CDR3 spans 17 residues. The CDR3 DNA sequence: TGTGCCAGTAGCAAAAGTATGCAAGGGGGTGTAGATGTTGGCTACACCTTC. Its protein product is CASSKSMQGGVDVGYTF.

The chain employs TRBV29-1 and TRBJ1-1; the match to TRBD1 covers 10 bases. There are 15 residues in the CDR3. CDR1 is SQVTM and CDR2 is ANQGSEA in the germline V gene. Trimming at V came to 6 bases and at J to 3 bases, leaving 10 bases not matched to a gene. CDR3 DNA sequence: TGCAGCGTCCGCCGCGTGACAGGGGGCGACACTGAAGCTTTCTTT. This encodes CSVRRVTGGDTEAFF.

The chain is built from TRBV5-6 and TRBJ1-2; no reliable D call. The germline V gene encodes CDR1 SGHDT and CDR2 YYEEEE. With 4 bases removed from V and 7 bases from J, the gap between germline ends came to 11 bases. CDR3 length equals 12 residues. DNA for the CDR3: TGTGCCAGCAGCCCAGCATCTGGTGGCTACACCTTC. The encoded protein is CASSPASGGYTF.

The chain links TRBV5-4 to TRBJ2-7; a possible D gene is TRBD1 (6 bases). Germline V gene lookup returns CDR1 SGHNT and CDR2 YYREEE (reference sequence). CDR3 length equals 15 residues. Trimming removed 4 bases from V and 6 bases from J, with 20 bases in between. CDR3 loop: CASSTGQISIPEQYF. CDR3 sequence (DNA): TGTGCCAGCAGCACGGGACAAATCTCCATTCCCGAGCAGTACTTC. The whole variable domain, remainder taken from reference TRBV5-4 and TRBJ2-7, is ETGVTQSPTHLIKTRGQQVTLRCSSQSGHNTVSWYQQALGQGPQFIFQYYREEENGRGNFPPRFSGLQFPNYSSELNVNALELDDSALYLCASSTGQISIPEQYFGPGTRLTVT.

The chain has TRBV5-1 and TRBJ2-1; 10 positions agree with TRBD2. J gave up 3 bases and V 4 bases, and 7 bases lay outside the gene matches. Germline V gives CDR1 SGHRS, CDR2 YFSETQ. This CDR3 comprises 16 residues. Written as DNA, the CDR3 is TGCGCCAGCAGCCCCGGACTAGCGGCCATCTACAATGAGCAGTTCTTC. Translated: CASSPGLAAIYNEQFF.

The CDR3: CASSDRLMNTEAFF. CDR3 nucleotide sequence: TGCGCCAGCAGCGACCGATTAATGAACACTGAAGCTTTCTTT. This sequence joins TRBV5-1 and TRBJ1-1; D call uncertain. V was pared by 4 bases and J by 0 bases, with 10 bases between. The CDR3 spans 14 residues. Looked up from germline, CDR1 is SGHRS and CDR2 is YFSETQ.

This sequence joins TRBV19 and TRBJ1-4; maybe TRBD1 (5 bases). The germline V gene has CDR1 LNHDA and CDR2 SQIVND (reference sequence). This CDR3 comprises 13 residues. Trimming shortened V by 11 bases and J by 4 bases, and 14 bases separated the two germline ends. CDR3 region: CAATGLSNEKLFF. The CDR3 region has the DNA TGTGCCGCTACGGGACTGAGTAATGAAAAACTGTTTTTT.

The chain carries TRBV6-5 and TRBJ1-2; 7 positions agree with TRBD1. This CDR3 is 13 amino acids long. Trimming at V came to 7 bases and at J to 8 bases, leaving 10 bases not matched to a gene. Per the germline V gene, CDR1 is MNHEY and CDR2 is SVGAGI. In DNA, the CDR3 is TGTGCCAGCACCCCCAGACAGGGTCGGGGCTACACCTTC. Translated: CASTPRQGRGYTF.

This clone was found once. This chain uses TRBV6-5 with TRBJ2-3; D unclear. CDR1 and CDR2 from the germline V gene are MNHEY and SVGAGI. The CDR3 is made up of 15 amino acids. With 6 bases removed from V and 6 bases from J, the gap between germline ends came to 19 bases. In nucleotides, the CDR3 is TGTGCCAGCAGGAGACCTGGCGCTCCGATGGATACGCAGTATTTT. Encoded protein: CASRRPGAPMDTQYF.

The chain recombines TRBV6-1 with TRBJ1-5; D is uncertain. The CDR3 is made up of 13 amino acids. Trimming removed 3 bases at V and 4 bases at J, with 7 bases between. CDR1 and CDR2 (germline): MNHNS, SASEGT. The CDR3 nucleotides are TGTGCCAGCAGTGAGTCAGATAATCAGCCCCAGCATTTT. Amino acids: CASSESDNQPQHF.

About this clone: The junction shows a germline mismatch at one end, possibly a read error. The CDR3 bases are TGTGCCAGCAGGCAGAGAACGACAGGGGGCTTAATCTTC. It encodes CASRQRTTGGLIF. The chain employs TRBV6-5 and TRBJ2-1; 10 bases match TRBD1. Germline values: CDR1 MNHEY, CDR2 SVGAGI. The CDR3 runs to 13 residues.

V is TRBV7-9 and J is TRBJ1-2; 7 nucleotides match TRBD1. Germline V CDR1 and CDR2: SEHNR, FQNEAQ (reference sequence). The CDR3 is made up of 12 amino acids. V trimming: 5 bases; J trimming: 8 bases; junction bases outside the gene matches: 5. The CDR3 bases are TGTGCCAGCAGCATCGGACAGGACGGCTACACCTTC. Its translation is CASSIGQDGYTF.

This rearrangement joins TRBV3-1 (or the pseudogene TRBV3-2) to TRBJ1-5; 12 bases agree with TRBD1. The trim removed 1 base at V and 0 bases at J, leaving 7 bases unmatched. This CDR3 contains 19 residues. The V gene's germline CDR1 is LGHDT and CDR2 YNNKEL (reference sequence). The DNA of the CDR3 is TGTGCCAGCAGCCAAGGCCCGGGACAGGGGGCTTATAGCAATCAGCCCCAGCATTTT. It codes for CASSQGPGQGAYSNQPQHF.